This T cell receptor beta chain was captured in a study of regulatory T cells in long-lasting Graves disease. Worth noting for this clonotype: Its antigen is undetermined.

To make TCR beta libraries, researchers used iRepertoire HTBI primers and Arm-PCR of CDR3 regions. TCRdb fed the multiplex PCR reads into MiXCR, producing one record per CDR3 protein. The repertoire holds 400,000 to 500,000 distinct CDR3 sequences, with about 22% as singletons. V was shortened by 5 bases and J by 1 base, with 9 bases between the two germline ends. The CDR3 spans 14 residues. Germline loops: CDR1 SGHRS, CDR2 YFSETQ. As to time point: persistent/refractory GD, antithyroid drugs over 5 years with positive TRAb. The authors made the TCR library using RNA they extracted from PBMCs. Graves' disease diagnosis followed American Thyroid Association guidelines. The study, taken as a whole, reports: The work looked only at peripheral blood and did not look at thyroid tissue. Patients with persistent disease showed a bias toward TRBV28, TRBJ1-2 and TRBJ2-5. For persistent Graves' patients, TCR diversity was lower than for newly diagnosed ones.

This sample comprised peripheral blood mononuclear cells (PBMCs), obtained when the disease was refractory, from a patient treated with antithyroid drugs. The chain has TRBV5-1 and TRBJ1-4; no reliable D call. This TCR came from a female donor with Graves disease. In DNA, the CDR3 is TGCGCCAGCAGAGGGATGAGAACTAATGAAAAACTGTTTTTT. This encodes CASRGMRTNEKLFF.